This entry lists 21 T cell receptor beta chains sequenced from one sample in a study of regulatory T cells in long-lasting Graves disease. Investigators prepared the TCR beta libraries by applying iRepertoire HTBI primers and Arm-PCR of CDR3 regions. MiXCR, run by TCRdb on the multiplex PCR reads, gives a single entry per CDR3 protein. The data show about 620,000 distinct CDR3 sequences, with 15% to 20% seen just once and 18% held by the top ten. Time point noted: newly diagnosed GD, antithyroid drugs for less than 3 months. Extracted RNA from PBMCs served as the source of the TCR library. These same records also appear under a second study, on T cells in Graves' hyperthyroidism and ophthalmopathy.

The sample was peripheral blood mononuclear cells (PBMCs), taken at new diagnosis, from a patient treated with antithyroid drugs. These receptors were obtained from a woman aged 25 to 45 with Graves disease.

This clonotype turned up a few times. This chain uses TRBV13 with TRBJ1-4; no clear D. Germline V gives CDR1 PRHDT, CDR2 FYEKMQ (reference sequence). The CDR3 sequence is 12 residues long. The V end lost 2 bases, the J end lost 8 bases, and 6 bases lay between the germline ends. CDR3 protein: CASSLSREKLFF. The CDR3 bases are TGTGCCAGCAGCTTATCGCGGGAAAAACTGTTTTTT.

This clonotype was observed many times. This sequence joins TRBV6-2 or TRBV6-3 and TRBJ2-2; D gene unclear. The CDR3 has 13 residues. V lost 1 base to trimming and J lost 5 bases, with 5 bases between them. CDR1 is MNHEY, CDR2 SVGEGT, per germline. CDR3 nucleotide sequence: TGTGCCAGCAGTTACTACGGTACCGGGGAGCTGTTTTTT. It encodes CASSYYGTGELFF.

This clonotype has just a few counts. The V gene is TRBV7-9, the J gene TRBJ1-6; D ambiguous. The V and J ends lost 6 bases and 7 bases respectively, with 19 bases between them. Germline V gives CDR1 SEHNR, CDR2 FQNEAQ (reference sequence). The CDR3 contains 16 residues. CDR3 sequence: CASREFGSNTNSPLHF. The CDR3 DNA reads as TGTGCCAGCAGGGAGTTTGGATCCAATACGAATTCACCCCTCCACTTT.

This clonotype was seen ten or more times. The V gene is TRBV6-1, the J gene TRBJ2-3, with 11 bases lining up with TRBD2. This CDR3 has 15 residues. The germline CDR1 and CDR2 sequences are MNHNS and SASEGT. V was pared by 6 bases and J by 4 bases, with 6 bases of the junction left unmatched. CDR3 region: CASSSSGRSPDTQYF. In DNA, the CDR3 is TGTGCCAGCAGCTCTAGCGGGAGGAGCCCAGATACGCAGTATTTT.

This clonotype came up many times. V gene TRBV27 combines with J gene TRBJ2-3; TRBD2 agrees at 8 bases. Germline CDR1 reads MNHEY; CDR2 reads SMNVEV (reference sequence). This CDR3 is 15 amino acids long. V gave up 7 bases and J gave up 2 bases; unmatched junction bases: 8. DNA for the CDR3: TGTGCCAGCAAGAATAGCGGGGCACTCACAGATACGCAGTATTTT. This encodes CASKNSGALTDTQYF.

J is TRBJ2-5 and V is TRBV30; the match to TRBD2 covers 9 bases. Germline CDR1 GTSNPN, CDR2 SVGIG (reference sequence). V lost 0 bases to trimming and J lost 4 bases; unmatched junction nucleotides: 0. The CDR3 is 13 residues long. The CDR3 coding sequence is TGTGCCTGGAGTGTACTAGCGGGAGAGACCCAGTACTTC. Residues: CAWSVLAGETQYF.

Regarding this clonotype: A read error is possible here, since a much larger clone lies one base away. V is TRBV11-2 and J is TRBJ2-4; D not certain. V was cut by 3 bases and J by 0 bases, with 9 bases left in between. The CDR3 extends over 15 amino acids. The germline gives CDR1 SGHAT, CDR2 FQNNGV. CDR3 protein: CASSFGRVAKNIQYF. In DNA form, the CDR3 reads TGTGCCAGCAGCTTTGGCCGGGTAGCCAAAAACATTCAGTACTTC.

The J gene is TRBJ2-6, the V gene TRBV19; 8 bases align to TRBD1. J lost 1 base, V lost 5 bases, and 10 bases had no gene match. Germline CDR1 is LNHDA and CDR2 is SQIVND (reference sequence). This CDR3 contains 18 residues. As DNA, the CDR3 is TGTGCCAGTAGTGCCGGACAGGGCCGTCTATCTGGGGCCAACGTCCTGACTTTC. Protein product: CASSAGQGRLSGANVLTF.

This clonotype has just a few counts. The V gene is TRBV5-1, the J gene TRBJ2-1; D is possibly TRBD2 (6 bases). The CDR3 contains 16 residues. V was pared by 9 bases and J by 2 bases, with 21 bases between. Per germline, CDR1 SGHRS and CDR2 YFSETQ. The CDR3 sequence: CATAGGRGLAYNEQFF. As DNA, the CDR3 is TGCGCCACCGCCGGGGGACGAGGGTTAGCCTACAATGAGCAGTTCTTC.

This clonotype was found a few times. The V call is TRBV27, the J call TRBJ2-6; TRBD1 agrees at 7 bases. The CDR3 extends over 20 amino acids. CDR1 and CDR2 from the germline V gene are MNHEY and SMNVEV (reference sequence). The V and J ends lost 2 bases and 2 bases, in that order; junction bases with no gene match: 15. As DNA, the CDR3 is TGTGCCAGCAGTTTACTCTACTTACAGGGGAATCCTGCTGGGGCCAACGTCCTGACTTTC. This gives the protein CASSLLYLQGNPAGANVLTF.

This chain connects TRBV13 to TRBJ2-7; TRBD1 aligns across 9 bases. CDR3 length: 13 amino acids. Germline CDR1 reads PRHDT; CDR2 reads FYEKMQ (reference sequence). V trimming: 4 bases; J trimming: 9 bases; junction bases outside the gene matches: 7. CDR3 sequence (DNA): TGTGCCAGCAGCTCGATGGACAGGGGATGGCAGTACTTC. Translation: CASSSMDRGWQYF.

This clonotype has a count of ten or more. The chain has TRBV2 and TRBJ2-4; TRBD1 matches at 8 bases. The CDR3 is 15 residues long. V trimming: 4 bases; J trimming: 7 bases; junction bases outside the gene matches: 9. Germline-derived CDR1 and CDR2 are SNHLY and FYNNEI. The CDR3 sequence: CASSASGTGGNIQYF. In DNA, the CDR3 is TGTGCCAGCAGTGCTTCGGGGACAGGAGGGAACATTCAGTACTTC.

The CDR3 sequence is CSATTPEAFF. DNA of the CDR3: TGCAGTGCTACCACCCCAGAAGCTTTCTTT. This chain joins TRBV20-1 and TRBJ1-1; D is ambiguous. CDR1 is DFQATT, CDR2 SNEGSKA, per germline (reference sequence). The CDR3 has 10 amino acids. V gave up 4 bases and J gave up 8 bases, with 8 bases separating them.

This chain's CDR3 is CASSLATHAGEQYF. For the CDR3, the DNA is TGTGCCAGCAGCTTGGCCACCCATGCCGGCGAGCAGTACTTC. The chain couples TRBV5-5 to TRBJ2-7; no clear D. With 0 bases removed from V and 6 bases from J, the gap between germline ends came to 13 bases. Germline-derived CDR1 and CDR2 are SGHKS and YYEKEE (reference sequence). This CDR3 spans 14 amino acids.

This clonotype turned up a few times. The genes are TRBV12-3 or TRBV12-4 and TRBJ1-5, with D possibly matching TRBD1 (5 bases). V was cut by 10 bases and J by 9 bases, with 16 bases left in between. This CDR3 contains 12 residues. CDR3 DNA: TGTGCCACCCGACAGAGCCTTGGGCCCCAGCATTTT. Residues: CATRQSLGPQHF.

This clonotype has a count of ten or more. This sequence joins TRBV7-8 and TRBJ1-6; 8 positions agree with TRBD1. The CDR3 sequence is 15 residues long. CDR1 SGHVS and CDR2 FQNEAQ come from the germline V gene. V gave up 2 bases and J gave up 8 bases; unmatched junction bases: 5. DNA for the CDR3: TGTGCCAGCAGCTTACAACCAGGGGGCTATTCACCCCTCCACTTT. Protein sequence: CASSLQPGGYSPLHF. Using reference TRBV7-8 and TRBJ1-6 for the parts outside the CDR3, the full variable domain is GAGVSQSPRYKVAKRGQDVALRCDPISGHVSLFWYQQALGQGPEFLTYFQNEAQLDKSGLPSDRFFAERPEGSVSTLKIQRTQQEDSAVYLCASSLQPGGYSPLHFGNGTRLTVT.

This clonotype turned up a few times. The rearrangement uses TRBV6-1 and TRBJ2-1; D is uncertain. This CDR3 spans 12 amino acids. Trimming pared 8 bases from V and 0 bases from J, leaving 5 bases between. Germline V CDR1 and CDR2: MNHNS, SASEGT. In DNA form, the CDR3 reads TGTGCCAGCCAGGACTCCTACAATGAGCAGTTCTTC. It specifies CASQDSYNEQFF.

Many counts were recorded for this clonotype. The V gene is TRBV28, the J gene TRBJ1-6; D ambiguous. Germline-derived CDR1 and CDR2 are MDHEN and SYDVKM. This CDR3 has 11 amino acids. V gave up 6 bases and J gave up 7 bases, with 4 bases separating them. CDR3 in amino acids: CASSWNSPLHF. For the CDR3, the DNA is TGTGCCAGCAGCTGGAATTCACCCCTCCACTTT.

In its sample, this clonotype was seen many times. V usage is TRBV11-2 and J usage is TRBJ1-6; D call uncertain. The CDR3 runs 14 residues. Germline V gives CDR1 SGHAT, CDR2 FQNNGV. Trimming stripped 5 bases from V and 6 bases from J, with 11 bases between. Here the CDR3 reads CASSAPGANSPLHF. In DNA, the CDR3 is TGTGCCAGCAGCGCCCCGGGAGCTAATTCACCCCTCCACTTT.

This rearrangement joins TRBV18 to TRBJ1-5; D is perhaps TRBD1 (5 bases). The germline CDR1 and CDR2 sequences are KGHSH and LQKENI. The CDR3 is 15 residues long. The V end was cut by 3 bases, the J end by 0 bases, with 9 bases between. CDR3 in DNA: TGTGCCAGCTCACCTCAAGGGACTAGCAATCAGCCCCAGCATTTT. Residues: CASSPQGTSNQPQHF. Full variable domain (outside the CDR3, taken from reference TRBV18 and TRBJ1-5): NAGVMQNPRHLVRRRGQEARLRCSPMKGHSHVYWYRQLPEEGLKFMVYLQKENIIDESGMPKERFSAEFPKEGPSILRIQQVVRGDSAAYFCASSPQGTSNQPQHFGDGTRLSIL.

The rearrangement links TRBV3-1 to TRBJ2-7; D ambiguous. The V and J ends lost 1 base and 2 bases respectively, with 12 bases between them. The CDR3 runs to 15 residues. Per germline, CDR1 LGHDT and CDR2 YNNKEL (reference sequence). CDR3 loop: CASSQGPAPTYEQYF. CDR3 in DNA: TGTGCCAGCAGCCAAGGTCCAGCCCCGACCTACGAGCAGTACTTC.